The sequence of this T cell receptor beta chain was determined in a study of T cells in Graves' hyperthyroidism and ophthalmopathy. In the study overall: Any treatment followed the collection of peripheral blood at initial diagnosis.

RNA transcripts were the template for amplifying TCR beta CDR3 regions. Initially, a first-round RT-PCR of the TCR CDR3 employed the HTBI primer set. Each CDR3 protein is one row after TCRdb ran MiXCR on the multiplex PCR reads. The sample shows 750,000 to 900,000 distinct CDR3 sequences, 35% to 45% of them seen only once. The diagnoses drew upon clinical symptoms, serum thyroxine and TRAb, thyroid ultrasound and orbital computed tomography. Study-level findings and limits: Before onset, by a median of approximately 6.8 months, the model predicted ophthalmopathy. Blood also showed most of the thyroid clonotypes that were expanded above 0.001.

Note on this clonotype: Its antigen is undetermined.

CDR3 length equals 13 residues. V shed 10 bases and J shed 2 bases, with 14 bases lying between them. The V gene's germline CDR1 is SGHAT and CDR2 FQNNGV. Sequencing was performed on blood. This sequence was found in a man aged 18-30 years with Graves' hyperthyroidism. V gene TRBV11-2 combines with J gene TRBJ1-2, with D perhaps TRBD1 (5 bases). In DNA, the CDR3 is TGTGCCACCCGACCCTACAGGAACTATGGCTACACCTTC. As protein: CATRPYRNYGYTF.